This T cell receptor beta chain stems from a study of blood T cell repertoires in COVID-19. Background on the study: PBMCs, B-cell-depleted T cells, or T cells provided the cDNA or gDNA that made up the material.

The ends were cut back, 1 base at V and 3 bases at J, with 8 bases in the middle. The germline gives CDR1 SGHTA, CDR2 FQGTGA. The length of the CDR3 is 14 residues. Authors' data handling: From reference gene primer amplification, estimates of nucleated cell counts were derived. The table came from immunoSEQ multiplex PCR; TCRdb's copy has only in-frame clones and leaves some out. That table gives V, J and clone size, and the DNA gave D and trimming. The sample lists approximately 250,000 clones, approximately 89% occurring once. The chain joins TRBV7-3 to TRBJ2-3, with no clear D. Input material: PBMCs or T cells enriched from blood (not recorded which). The receptor comes from a man aged 40-49 years who had been exposed to COVID-19. The chain's CDR3 is CASSLSPMTDTQYF. The CDR3 nucleotides read TGTGCCAGCAGCTTAAGTCCTATGACAGATACGCAGTATTTT. Filled out from reference TRBV7-3 and TRBJ2-3, the complete variable domain reads GAGVSQTPSNKVTEKGKYVELRCDPISGHTALYWYRQSLGQGPEFLIYFQGTGAADDSGLPNDRFFAVRPEGSVSTLKIQRTERGDSAVYLCASSLSPMTDTQYFGPGTRLTVL.